Listed here is a single T cell receptor (beta chain). This sample was included in a study of shared clonotypes between healthy human individuals. Generated by immunoSEQ multiplex PCR, the TCRdb table keeps only in-frame clones and is missing some. Seen here are over a million clones, around 75% observed once, and the top ten hold approximately 1.5%. This receptor was obtained from a man younger than 30 in good health. The sequenced sample was memory CD4+ T cells sorted from blood. Subset described: CD45RA-negative fraction.

CDR3 sequence: CASSEGILGYEQYF. The CDR3 DNA sequence: TGTGCCAGCAGTGAAGGAATTTTGGGCTACGAGCAGTACTTC. The chain recombines TRBV2 with TRBJ2-7; no clear D gene. With 1 base removed from V and 3 bases from J, the gap between germline ends came to 10 bases. The germline gives CDR1 SNHLY, CDR2 FYNNEI. This CDR3 has 14 amino acids.